This TCR beta chain was identified during a study of T cell responses to AZD1222 COVID-19 vaccine. As for this clone: What it binds is unknown.

Assay used: immunoSEQ multiplex PCR; TCRdb lists only in-frame clones, some missing. The top ten hold less than 55% of the sample, which has approximately 100,000 clones, 91% seen once. General observations from the study: Repertoires were sampled only after the peak T cell response. Donors were largely white British and mainly female; clonal diversity was possibly underestimated. Close to half of spike-specific TCRs reportedly recognize unmutated variant regions. Spike-spanning, vaccine-associated CD4 TCRs were dominant at 160-218 and 743-854.

The CDR3 extends over 13 amino acids. J gave up 7 bases and V 8 bases, and 10 bases lay outside the gene matches. Germline CDR1 MDHEN, CDR2 SYDVKM. The gene calls are TRBV28 and TRBJ2-5, with 7 bases matching TRBD1. Sequences were derived from peripheral blood, sampled on day 0 of AZD1222 vaccination. This TCR was recovered from an adult in good health. This CDR3 reads CASAGTAWGTQYF. CDR3 sequence (DNA): TGTGCCAGCGCTGGGACAGCCTGGGGGACCCAGTACTTC.